The 4 T cell receptor beta chains below come from one sample, sequenced in a study of CD8 T cells in ankylosing spondylitis. Each CDR3 protein is one row after TCRdb ran MiXCR on the 5' RACE reads. Of 350,000 or so distinct CDR3 sequences listed, 14% to 15% were seen once; the top ten hold around 1%. The sample consisted of blood, either unsorted or a sorted T cell fraction (not recorded which). The origin of the receptors is a male donor with ankylosing spondylitis or in good health (not recorded which).

The genes are TRBV12-3 or TRBV12-4 and TRBJ1-5; D is ambiguous. This CDR3 spans 14 amino acids. V lost 2 bases and J lost 3, with 8 bases in between. The CDR3 loop reads CASSLMSDNQPQHF. The CDR3 DNA reads as TGTGCCAGCAGTTTAATGTCGGACAATCAGCCCCAGCATTTT.

The rearrangement links TRBV4-1 to TRBJ2-7; tentatively, D is TRBD2 (6 bases). Germline V CDR1 and CDR2: MGHRA, YSYEKL. The CDR3 contains 15 residues. V lost 3 bases, J lost 4 bases, and 16 bases lay in between. As DNA, the CDR3 is TGCGCCAGCAGCCAGGCCCAGGCTAGCGAGTACGAGCAGTACTTC. Its translation is CASSQAQASEYEQYF.

This clonotype was seen only a few times. The J gene is TRBJ2-3, the V gene TRBV12-3 or TRBV12-4; TRBD1 might be the D (6 bases). The CDR3 consists of 14 residues. V was shortened by 7 bases and J by 2 bases, with 13 bases between the two germline ends. CDR3 sequence reads: CASNLGTPTDTQYF. For the CDR3, the DNA is TGTGCCAGCAACCTAGGGACACCCACAGATACGCAGTATTTT.

In regard to this clonotype: An end of the junction differs from the germline gene, which may be a read error. The chain recombines TRBV5-5 with TRBJ1-2; D uncertain. Germline V lookup: CDR1 SGHKS, CDR2 YYEKEE (reference sequence). This CDR3 spans 12 amino acids. CDR3 sequence: CASSPGLTGWAF. The DNA of the CDR3 is TGTGCCAGCAGCCCCGGACTCACCGGCTGGGCCTTC.